A selection of T cell receptor beta chains follows, all from one sample in a study of shared clonotypes between healthy human individuals. Sequencing was performed with immunoSEQ multiplex PCR; in TCRdb, only in-frame clones are kept and a portion is missing. The sample consists of about 2 million clones, roughly 96% of them appearing once. The sequenced sample was naive CD4+ T cells sorted from blood. The receptor set was obtained from a young man in good health. Both conserved end residues are part of each CDR3. The order of the fields is clone size, V gene, CDR3 protein. Size values are once, few and many counts, or a class for expanded clones, and some rows have none.

. | TRBV6-1 | CASSEANRGEAFF
. | TRBV18 | CASSPAGGPRWTGGNTIYF
. | TRBV5-4 | CASRSGTSGRGSETQYF
. | TRBV10-1 | CASSDGSNTGELFF
. | TRBV28 | CASSTQLFSNQPQHF
. | TRBV30 | CAWSDWRGGRETQYF
. | TRBV19 | CASSPLTGTGGGKTQYF
. | TRBV5-4 | CASSLRTGSNSPLHF
. | TRBV5-1 | CASSFRFLQETQYF
. | TRBV6-1 | CASIGGGAETQYF
. | TRBV11-2 | CASSSGIKGGDFGDTQYF
. | TRBV2 | CASTPSRASNQPQHF
. | TRBV7-8 | CASSPWGSEAFF
. | TRBV7-8 | CASSLRTAGDTAYEQYF
. | TRBV6-5 | CASRSGEGRNTEAFF
. | TRBV10-1 | CASSLGGGRGYTF
. | TRBV2 | CANREGARDYGYTF
. | TRBV10-3 | CAISEQGGYGYTF
. | TRBV2 | CASSPGGTSNYGYTF
. | TRBV19 | CASSTGESNQPQHF
. | TRBV10-3 | CATLAEMNTGELFF
. | TRBV27 | CASSSSGGANQPQHF
few | TRBV25-1 | CASRGQGYNSPLHF
. | TRBV1 | CTSSQEQDRRMDSNTGELFF
. | TRBV2 | CASKTGEIGELFF
. | TRBV5-1 | CASSLGGQTEANEKLFF
. | TRBV14 | CASSQVPLGGYGYTF
. | TRBV7-2 | CASSLGTFLSYTF
. | TRBV7-2 | CASSPPSGTYNEQFF
. | TRBV18 | CASSPGLSTDTQYF
. | TRBV18 | CASSRTDLTEAFF
. | TRBV9 | CASSLRGFNTEAFF
. | TRBV2 | CASSAGGQQETQYF
. | TRBV25-1 | CASSDTGQNNSPLHF
. | TRBV5-1 | CASSSGQPYEQYF
. | TRBV5-1 | CASSLAGEWDRGTYEQYF
. | TRBV6-1 | CASRKDRINTEAFF
once | TRBV12-5 | CASGLVAGISYNEQFF
. | TRBV7-2 | CASSLGGGADTQYF
. | TRBV25-1 | CASSEFRTGQNSPLHF
. | TRBV5-1 | CASSLTPTDTYEQYF
. | TRBV5-1 | CASSARPDSNQPQHF
once | TRBV5-4 | CASSGFPLAGNNEQFF
. | TRBV30 | CAWMITGTGNEKLFF
once | TRBV4-1 | CASSQLLLVETQYF
. | TRBV18 | CASSSETAWQYF